A single sample gave rise to the 10 T cell receptor beta chains below, sequenced in a study of circulating tumor DNA in untreated peripheral T-cell lymphoma. Assay used: immunoSEQ multiplex PCR; TCRdb lists only in-frame clones, some missing. The sample lists just under 1,100 clones; more than 75% were seen once. The sequencing input was tumor tissue. The receptors stem from a human donor with peripheral T-cell lymphoma.

The chain employs TRBV6-8 and TRBJ2-7, with 9 positions matching TRBD1. The CDR3 is 14 residues long. The germline V gene has CDR1 MNHGY and CDR2 SAAAGT. The V gene end was trimmed by 8 bases and the J gene end by 4 bases; junction bases not matched to a gene: 9. CDR3 nucleotide sequence: TGTGCCAGCCGATCGGGACAGGGACGTTACGAGCAGTACGTC. Translating it yields CASRSGQGRYEQYV.

The chain is built from TRBV18 and TRBJ2-3; D remains ambiguous. Trimming stripped 2 bases from V and 4 bases from J, with 19 bases between. The germline V gene encodes CDR1 KGHSH and CDR2 LQKENI. There are 17 residues in the CDR3. In DNA, the CDR3 is TGTGCCAGCTCACCAACTCCCGGCCCTGTGGTCCCAGATACGCAGTATTTT. This encodes CASSPTPGPVVPDTQYF. The variable domain in full, with the rest retrieved from reference TRBV18 and TRBJ2-3, is NAGVMQNPRHLVRRRGQEARLRCSPMKGHSHVYWYRQLPEEGLKFMVYLQKENIIDESGMPKERFSAEFPKEGPSILRIQQVVRGDSAAYFCASSPTPGPVVPDTQYFGPGTRLTVL.

The genes are TRBV29-1 and TRBJ1-2; 9 bases map to TRBD1. The CDR3 sequence is 13 residues long. V dropped 4 bases and J dropped 5; count of bases not matched to a gene: 5. The germline gives CDR1 SQVTM, CDR2 ANQGSEA. CDR3 protein: CSVGGDRAYGYTF. The CDR3 coding sequence is TGCAGCGTTGGGGGGGACAGGGCTTATGGCTACACCTTC.

The V and J genes are TRBV11-3 and TRBJ2-5, with D tentatively TRBD1 or TRBD2 (5 bases each). This CDR3 has 14 amino acids. Trimming stripped 4 bases from V and 3 bases from J, with 12 bases between. The germline gives CDR1 SGHNT, CDR2 YENEEA. The CDR3 spells CASSYGTVKETQYF. CDR3 bases: TGTGCCAGCAGCTATGGGACGGTGAAAGAGACCCAGTACTTC.

This clone was counted between two and nine times. The chain is built from TRBV18 and TRBJ1-2; unclear D gene. The CDR3 sequence is 12 residues long. Deletions cut 5 bases from V and 4 bases from J, with 8 bases between. Germline V gene sequence: CDR1 KGHSH, CDR2 LQKENI. Here the CDR3 DNA reads TGTGCCAGCTCATTCAACGGCTATGGCTACACCTTC. This codes for CASSFNGYGYTF.

A few counts support this clone. CDR3 protein: CAVGGPYNEQFF. DNA for the CDR3: TGTGCCGTAGGGGGCCCCTACAATGAGCAGTTCTTC. The chain joins TRBV30 to TRBJ2-1; 7 bases match TRBD1. Germline V gene lookup returns CDR1 GTSNPN and CDR2 SVGIG (reference sequence). With V trimmed by 8 bases and J by 2 bases, 3 bases remained unmatched. The CDR3 totals 12 residues.

The chain employs TRBV23-1 and TRBJ1-5; D perhaps matches TRBD1 (6 bases). TRBV23-1 is filed as an ORF, its function uncertain. This CDR3 has 15 amino acids. V was shortened by 6 bases and J by 4 bases, with 16 bases between the two germline ends. The CDR3 nucleotides are TGCGCCAGCAGCCAAGAGGGGGGTCTTAATCAGCCCCAGCATTTT. Protein: CASSQEGGLNQPQHF.

The genes are TRBV5-1 and TRBJ1-4, with D unresolved. Per the germline V gene, CDR1 is SGHRS and CDR2 is YFSETQ. V dropped 1 base and J dropped 0 bases, with 7 bases sitting between them. The CDR3 length is 15 residues. CDR3 amino acids: CASSLTGATNEKLFF. DNA for the CDR3: TGCGCCAGCAGCTTGACGGGTGCAACTAATGAAAAACTGTTTTTT.

The V and J genes are TRBV30 and TRBJ2-2, with TRBD1 as a possible D gene (8 bases). CDR1 is GTSNPN and CDR2 is SVGIG in the germline V gene (reference sequence). The V end lost 5 bases, the J end lost 3 bases, and 16 bases lay between the germline ends. There are 15 residues in the CDR3. The CDR3 nucleotides read TGTGCCTGGTCCCGGACAGGGAGGGACACCGGGGAGCTGTTTTTT. Translation: CAWSRTGRDTGELFF. Together with reference TRBV30 and TRBJ2-2, the CDR3 gives the full variable domain: SQTIHQWPATLVQPVGSPLSLECTVEGTSNPNLYWYRQAAGRGLQLLFYSVGIGQISSEVPQNLSASRPQDRQFILSSKKLLLSDSGFYLCAWSRTGRDTGELFFGEGSRLTVL.

The V gene is TRBV11-3, the J gene TRBJ2-5, with 7 nucleotides matching TRBD1. Germline loops: CDR1 SGHNT, CDR2 YENEEA. Germline trimming cut 5 bases from V and 1 base from J; bases unmatched to any gene: 7. This CDR3 spans 15 amino acids. DNA for the CDR3: TGTGCCAGCAGCGGTGGGGGACAGACCCAAGAGACCCAGTACTTC. Its translation is CASSGGGQTQETQYF.